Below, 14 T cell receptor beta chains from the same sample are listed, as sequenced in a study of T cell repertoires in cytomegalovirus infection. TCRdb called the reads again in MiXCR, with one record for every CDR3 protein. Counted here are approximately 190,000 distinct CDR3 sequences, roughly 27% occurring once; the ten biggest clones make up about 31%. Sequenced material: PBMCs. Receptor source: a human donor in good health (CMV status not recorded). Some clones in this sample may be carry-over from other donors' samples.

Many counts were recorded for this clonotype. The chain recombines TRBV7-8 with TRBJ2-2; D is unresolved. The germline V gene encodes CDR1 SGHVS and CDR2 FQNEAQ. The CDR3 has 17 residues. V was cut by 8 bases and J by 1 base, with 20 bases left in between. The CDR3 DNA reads TGTGCCAGCTGCCCCTATATCCAACAAATGAACACCGGGGAGCTGTTTTTT. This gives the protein CASCPYIQQMNTGELFF.

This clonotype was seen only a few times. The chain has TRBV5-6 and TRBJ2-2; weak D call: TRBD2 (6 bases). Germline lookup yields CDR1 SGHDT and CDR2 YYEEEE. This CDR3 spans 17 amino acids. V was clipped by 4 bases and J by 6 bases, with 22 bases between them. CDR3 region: CASSLFPGTQNPGELFF. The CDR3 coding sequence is TGTGCCAGCAGCCTCTTCCCTGGGACTCAAAATCCCGGGGAGCTGTTTTTT.

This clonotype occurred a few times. The CDR3 region is CASSPLISGPTGELFF. The CDR3 nucleotides are TGTGCCAGCAGCCCCCTTATTTCGGGCCCCACCGGGGAGCTGTTTTTT. The J gene is TRBJ2-2, the V gene TRBV4-2; no clear D. Germline CDR1 LGHNA, CDR2 YNFKEQ. The V and J ends lost 4 bases and 4 bases respectively, with 16 bases between them. The CDR3 sequence is 16 residues long.

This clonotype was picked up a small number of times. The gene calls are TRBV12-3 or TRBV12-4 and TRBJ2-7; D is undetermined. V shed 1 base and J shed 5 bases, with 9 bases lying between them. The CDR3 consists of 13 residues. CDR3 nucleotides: TGTGCCAGCAGTTTAGGGGGTAGCCACGAGCAGTACTTC. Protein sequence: CASSLGGSHEQYF.

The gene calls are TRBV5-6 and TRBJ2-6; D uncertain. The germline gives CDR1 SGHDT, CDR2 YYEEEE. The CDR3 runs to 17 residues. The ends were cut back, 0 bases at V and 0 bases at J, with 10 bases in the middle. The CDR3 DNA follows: TGTGCCAGCAGCTTGGACAATGTCCTCTCTGGGGCCAACGTCCTGACTTTC. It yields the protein CASSLDNVLSGANVLTF. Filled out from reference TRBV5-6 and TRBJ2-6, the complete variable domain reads DAGVTQSPTHLIKTRGQQVTLRCSPKSGHDTVSWYQQALGQGPQFIFQYYEEEERQRGNFPDRFSGHQFPNYSSELNVNALLLGDSALYLCASSLDNVLSGANVLTFGAGSRLTVL.

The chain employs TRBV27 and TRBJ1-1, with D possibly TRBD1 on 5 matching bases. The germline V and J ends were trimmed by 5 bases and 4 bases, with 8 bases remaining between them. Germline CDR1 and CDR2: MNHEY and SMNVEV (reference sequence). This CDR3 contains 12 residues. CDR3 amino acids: CASSQGTTEAFF. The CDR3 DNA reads TGTGCCAGCAGTCAAGGGACCACTGAAGCTTTCTTT.

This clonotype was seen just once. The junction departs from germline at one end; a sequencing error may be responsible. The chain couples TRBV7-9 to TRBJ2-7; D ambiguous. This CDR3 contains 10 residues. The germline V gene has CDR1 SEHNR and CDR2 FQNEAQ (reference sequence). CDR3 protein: CASSLGEQCF. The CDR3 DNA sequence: TGTGCCAGCAGCCTAGGCGAGCAGTGCTTC.

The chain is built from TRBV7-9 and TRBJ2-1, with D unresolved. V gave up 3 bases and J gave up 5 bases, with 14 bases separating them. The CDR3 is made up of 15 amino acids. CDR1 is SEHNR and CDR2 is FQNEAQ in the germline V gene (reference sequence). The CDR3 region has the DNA TGTGCCAGCAGCTTCAGCGAATCGCAAGACAATGAGCAGTTCTTC. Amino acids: CASSFSESQDNEQFF.

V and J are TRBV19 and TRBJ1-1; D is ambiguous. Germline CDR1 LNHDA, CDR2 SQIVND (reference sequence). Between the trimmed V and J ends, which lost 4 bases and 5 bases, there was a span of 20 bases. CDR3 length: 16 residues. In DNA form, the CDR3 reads TGTGCCAGTAGTAGAAGACGGGAAGGGTTAAGGACTGAAGCTTTCTTT. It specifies CASSRRREGLRTEAFF.

The CDR3 here is CASIHRGGEQYF. The CDR3 DNA reads TGTGCCAGCATTCACAGGGGGGGCGAGCAGTACTTC. The rearrangement joins TRBV28 to TRBJ2-7; TRBD1 is a possible D gene (8 bases). The CDR3 consists of 12 residues. The V end lost 7 bases, the J end lost 6 bases, and 13 bases lay between the germline ends. Germline values: CDR1 MDHEN, CDR2 SYDVKM.

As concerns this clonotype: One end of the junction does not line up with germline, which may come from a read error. The CDR3 loop is CASSLGHINSLLHF. CDR3 DNA sequence: TGTGCCAGCAGCTTGGGGCACATAAATTCACTCCTCCACTTT. The genes are TRBV7-2 and TRBJ1-6; D is perhaps TRBD1 (5 bases). Germline V CDR1 and CDR2: SGHTA, FQGNSA. CDR3 size: 14 residues.

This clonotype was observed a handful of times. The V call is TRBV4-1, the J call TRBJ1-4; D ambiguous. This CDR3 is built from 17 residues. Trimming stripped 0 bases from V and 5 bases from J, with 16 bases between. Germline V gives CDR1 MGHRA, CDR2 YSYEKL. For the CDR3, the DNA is TGCGCCAGCAGCCAAGATATCGGCGATGAGGTGAATGAAAAACTGTTTTTT. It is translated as CASSQDIGDEVNEKLFF.

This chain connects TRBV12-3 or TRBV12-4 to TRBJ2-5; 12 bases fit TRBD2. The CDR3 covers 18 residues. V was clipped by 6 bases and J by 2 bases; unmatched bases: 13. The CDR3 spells CASSSRPSGGATQETQYF. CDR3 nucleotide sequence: TGTGCCAGCAGCAGTAGGCCTAGCGGGGGGGCCACACAAGAGACCCAGTACTTC.

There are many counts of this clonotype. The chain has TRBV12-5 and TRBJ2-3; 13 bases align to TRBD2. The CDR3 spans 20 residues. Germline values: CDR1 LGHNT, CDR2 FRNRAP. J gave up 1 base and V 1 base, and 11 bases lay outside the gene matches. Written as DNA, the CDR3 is TGTGCTAGTGGTTTGGCACTACTACAGGGACTAGCGGGACGCACAGATACGCAGTATTTT. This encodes CASGLALLQGLAGRTDTQYF.